A single sample is the source of the 23 T cell receptor beta chains below, sequenced in a study of molecular identifiers for immune sequencing clone quantification (dated by TCRdb to the late 2010s). Library creation used PCR. Sequencing took place on an Illumina HiSeq 4000. The raw public data were reprocessed by TCRdb itself: fastp quality trimming at Q25, MiXCR clonotype calling, in-frame beta chains only. Every distinct CDR3 protein forms one entry, paired with its most common genes and DNA. The sample includes about 65,000 distinct CDR3 sequences, with around 17% observed a single time. Roughly 1.5% of the sample rests with the top ten. The sequenced sample was naive CD8+ T cells from blood, with Jurkat cell RNA spiked in. Explained via the paper, the cell subset or site label denotes: FACS-sorted CD8+CD4-CCR7+CD45RA+ naive T cells. These receptors were obtained from a human donor in good health. Some libraries in this study had Jurkat cell RNA spiked in.

On this clonotype itself: Being one base from a much bigger clone, this may be a read error. For the CDR3, the DNA is TGTGCCAGTAGTATAGATCAGGGTAGCTCCTACAATGGGCAGTTCTTC. Translating gives CASSIDQGSSYNGQFF. This rearrangement joins TRBV19 to TRBJ2-1, with D tentatively TRBD1 (5 bases). Germline CDR1 and CDR2: LNHDA and SQIVND (reference sequence). The length of the CDR3 is 16 residues.

This clonotype was found a few times. The rearrangement uses TRBV13 and TRBJ1-5; D is uncertain. In germline, CDR1 is PRHDT, CDR2 FYEKMQ (reference sequence). The V gene lost 2 bases and the J gene lost 6 bases, with 5 bases spanning the gap. This CDR3 spans 12 amino acids. CDR3 region: CASSLQGQPQHF. CDR3 sequence (DNA): TGTGCCAGCAGCTTACAAGGTCAGCCCCAGCATTTT.

This clonotype was counted ten times or more. The rearrangement joins TRBV29-1 to TRBJ1-2; possible D gene TRBD1, 6 bases. The V end was cut by 4 bases, the J end by 7 bases, with 13 bases between. This CDR3 region has 12 residues. The germline gives CDR1 SQVTM, CDR2 ANQGSEA. The CDR3 loop is CSVASGVSGYTF. Here the CDR3 DNA reads TGCAGCGTTGCCTCAGGGGTGTCTGGCTACACCTTC.

This clonotype was seen repeatedly, ten times or more. The chain couples TRBV5-1 to TRBJ2-3, with 8 bases matching TRBD1. The germline gives CDR1 SGHRS, CDR2 YFSETQ. This CDR3 is 15 amino acids long. Trimming cost V 2 bases and J 2 bases; bases outside gene matches: 4. CDR3 region: CASSFEDRATDTQYF. CDR3 DNA: TGCGCCAGCAGCTTTGAGGACAGGGCCACAGATACGCAGTATTTT.

This clonotype has a count of ten or more. The chain is built from TRBV6-5 and TRBJ2-5; D uncertain. The germline gives CDR1 MNHEY, CDR2 SVGAGI. This CDR3 region has 15 residues. V lost 8 bases and J 3 bases, leaving 19 bases between the germline ends. Here the CDR3 DNA reads TGTGCCAGCGGATCAAAGGACGGAGACGAAGAGACCCAGTACTTC. Translating it yields CASGSKDGDEETQYF.

This clonotype is a singleton in its sample. This may come from a read error, since a much larger clone is one base off. As DNA, the CDR3 is TGTGCCAGCAGACTACTTCTTCCAGAGGCCTATAGCAATCGGCCCCAGCATTTT. Translating it yields CASRLLLPEAYSNRPQHF. The J gene is TRBJ1-5, the V gene TRBV28; D remains unclear. Germline V gene lookup returns CDR1 MDHEN and CDR2 SYDVKM. The CDR3 has 18 amino acids. The whole variable domain, filled in from reference TRBV28 and TRBJ1-5, reads DVKVTQSSRYLVKRTGEKVFLECVQDMDHENMFWYRQDPGLGLRLIYFSYDVKMKEKGDIPEGYSVSREKKERFSLILESASTNQTSMYLCASRLLLPEAYSNRPQHFGDGTRLSIL.

The genes are TRBV2 and TRBJ2-1; possible D gene TRBD2, 5 bases. Germline CDR1 is SNHLY and CDR2 is FYNNEI. Trimming left V 3 bases short and J 0 bases short, with 12 bases between. The CDR3 covers 16 residues. CDR3 DNA sequence: TGTGCCAGCAGTGAGGAGCGGACGAGCTCCTACAATGAGCAGTTCTTC. Translated: CASSEERTSSYNEQFF.

This clonotype was found many times. CDR3 sequence reads: CASSPREREGQETQYF. The CDR3 bases are TGTGCCAGCTCACCTCGAGAGCGGGAGGGCCAGGAGACCCAGTACTTC. V is TRBV18 and J is TRBJ2-5, with 10 bases lining up with TRBD2. Germline values: CDR1 KGHSH, CDR2 LQKENI. This CDR3 comprises 16 residues. V lost 3 bases and J lost 5; bases outside the gene matches: 9.

The V call is TRBV28, the J call TRBJ2-7, with 8 bases aligning to TRBD1. Germline V gives CDR1 MDHEN, CDR2 SYDVKM. This CDR3 has 14 amino acids. Germline trimming cut 1 base from V and 7 bases from J; bases unmatched to any gene: 6. The CDR3 DNA follows: TGTGCCAGCAGTTTATTTTCCAGGGGGCTTGAGCAGTACTTC. Protein sequence: CASSLFSRGLEQYF.

This chain uses TRBV2 with TRBJ2-1; 10 bases map to TRBD2. The CDR3 extends over 14 amino acids. Germline loops: CDR1 SNHLY, CDR2 FYNNEI. V was pared by 10 bases and J by 8 bases, with 11 bases of the junction left unmatched. The CDR3 reads CANGGTSVGDEQFF. CDR3 nucleotide sequence: TGTGCCAACGGAGGGACTAGCGTCGGGGATGAGCAGTTCTTC.

V and J are TRBV20-1 and TRBJ1-1; D gene uncertain. V shed 7 bases and J shed 2 bases, with 11 bases lying between them. CDR1 is DFQATT, CDR2 SNEGSKA, per germline (reference sequence). This CDR3 contains 12 residues. CDR3 amino acids: CSGARGNTEAFF. As DNA, the CDR3 is TGCAGTGGTGCACGGGGAAACACTGAAGCTTTCTTT.

This clonotype was picked up many times. This sequence joins TRBV6-2 or TRBV6-3 and TRBJ2-1; D unclear. The CDR3 sequence is 13 residues long. Looked up from germline, CDR1 is MNHEY and CDR2 is SVGEGT. V dropped 7 bases and J dropped 4 bases, with 11 bases sitting between them. CDR3 amino acids: CASMWTDYNEQFF. DNA of the CDR3: TGTGCCAGCATGTGGACCGATTACAATGAGCAGTTCTTC.

This clonotype appeared many times. J is TRBJ2-3 and V is TRBV7-6; TRBD2 is a possible D gene (5 bases). V was shortened by 5 bases and J by 4 bases, with 13 bases between the two germline ends. Germline CDR1 reads SGHVS; CDR2 reads FNYEAQ. CDR3 length: 14 residues. In DNA form, the CDR3 reads TGTGCCAGCAGCCCTCACACGGAGGCAGATACGCAGTATTTT. Translating it yields CASSPHTEADTQYF.

In its sample, this clonotype was seen a few times. The chain joins TRBV18 to TRBJ2-1; 10 nucleotides align to TRBD1. The germline CDR1 and CDR2 sequences are KGHSH and LQKENI. The V segment lost 1 base and the J segment 4 bases; nucleotides outside the gene matches: 1. The CDR3 is 15 amino acids. The CDR3: CASSPRDRGYNEQFF. In DNA form, the CDR3 reads TGTGCCAGCTCACCACGGGACAGGGGATACAATGAGCAGTTCTTC.

In its sample, this clonotype was seen many times. The CDR3 bases are TGTGCCAGCAGCCAAGGAGCAGACAAAGCTTTCTTT. Amino acid sequence: CASSQGADKAFF. This chain joins TRBV4-2 and TRBJ1-1; D is unclear. V dropped 1 base and J dropped 9 bases, with 9 bases sitting between them. The germline CDR1 and CDR2 sequences are LGHNA and YNFKEQ. This CDR3 region has 12 residues.

This clonotype was counted only a few times. V is TRBV7-9 and J is TRBJ1-3; TRBD1 might be the D (6 bases). Trimming removed 5 bases at V and 6 bases at J, with 14 bases between. The germline gives CDR1 SEHNR, CDR2 FQNEAQ (reference sequence). CDR3 length: 14 residues. Written as DNA, the CDR3 is TGTGCCAGCAGCCAAGGACAGCTGGCAAACACCATATATTTT. Translation: CASSQGQLANTIYF. The entire variable domain, with the rest obtained from reference TRBV7-9 and TRBJ1-3, is as follows: DTGVSQNPRHKITKRGQNVTFRCDPISEHNRLYWYRQTLGQGPEFLTYFQNEAQLEKSRLLSDRFSAERPKGSFSTLEIQRTEQGDSAMYLCASSQGQLANTIYFGEGSWLTVV.

To note about this clonotype: A single base separates this from a much larger clone, so it may be a read error. The V gene is TRBV4-1, the J gene TRBJ2-1; D is possibly TRBD2 (6 bases). This CDR3 comprises 13 residues. Germline CDR1 reads MGHRA; CDR2 reads YSYEKL. V lost 4 bases, J lost 10 bases, and 14 bases lay in between. The CDR3: CASSPRTTCEQFF. The CDR3 nucleotides read TGCGCCAGCAGCCCTAGGACTACCTGCGAGCAGTTCTTC.

The sample holds many counts of this clonotype. V usage is TRBV7-9 and J usage is TRBJ2-3; 14 bases align to TRBD2. The CDR3 length is 18 residues. V gave up 4 bases and J gave up 1 base; unmatched junction bases: 7. CDR1 SEHNR and CDR2 FQNEAQ come from the germline V gene (reference sequence). The CDR3 spells CASSSGLAGVLGTDTQYF. The CDR3 coding sequence is TGTGCCAGCAGCTCGGGACTAGCGGGAGTATTGGGCACAGATACGCAGTATTTT.

This clonotype was seen repeatedly, ten times or more. This chain connects TRBV7-2 to TRBJ2-1, with 13 bases fitting TRBD2. The CDR3 loop spans 17 amino acids. Germline trimming cut 5 bases from V and 0 bases from J; bases unmatched to any gene: 4. Germline V gene data show CDR1 as SGHTA and CDR2 as FQGNSA. The CDR3 protein is CASSQLAGGPSYNEQFF. CDR3 in DNA: TGTGCCAGCAGCCAACTAGCGGGAGGGCCCTCCTACAATGAGCAGTTCTTC.

This clonotype has a count of ten or more. The chain combines TRBV7-6 with TRBJ2-1; the D is unclear. The CDR3 sequence is 15 residues long. Germline lookup yields CDR1 SGHVS and CDR2 FNYEAQ. With 2 bases removed from V and 1 base from J, the gap between germline ends came to 9 bases. CDR3 protein: CASSLSLPSYNEQFF. The CDR3 DNA reads TGTGCCAGCAGCTTATCACTCCCGTCCTACAATGAGCAGTTCTTC. Based on the CDR3 plus reference TRBV7-6 and TRBJ2-1, the full variable domain is GAGVSQSPRYKVTKRGQDVALRCDPISGHVSLYWYRQALGQGPEFLTYFNYEAQQDKSGLPNDRFSAERPEGSISTLTIQRTEQRDSAMYRCASSLSLPSYNEQFFGPGTRLTVL.

This clonotype was detected ten times or more. The genes are TRBV27 and TRBJ1-2; 8 nucleotides line up with TRBD1. CDR1 and CDR2 (germline): MNHEY, SMNVEV (reference sequence). The CDR3 runs 15 residues. Trimming at V came to 0 bases and at J to 8 bases, leaving 8 bases not matched to a gene. The DNA for the CDR3 is TGTGCCAGCAGTTTATCTGGGACAGGCTGGGAGGGCTACACCTTC. Translated, it gives CASSLSGTGWEGYTF.

The genes are TRBV7-6 and TRBJ2-2; 13 nucleotides agree with TRBD2. With 8 bases clipped from V and 4 bases from J, the junction kept 7 bases outside the gene matches. In germline, CDR1 is SGHVS, CDR2 FNYEAQ. The CDR3 spans 16 residues. The CDR3 region has the DNA TGTGCCAGCGGCAGACTAGCGGGAGGTCTCACCGGGGAGCTGTTTTTT. This gives the protein CASGRLAGGLTGELFF.

This clonotype was observed many times. This chain uses TRBV7-6 with TRBJ2-3; 9 bases fit TRBD2. The ends lost 5 bases at V and 2 bases at J; junction bases unmatched: 5. Germline CDR1 is SGHVS and CDR2 is FNYEAQ. This CDR3 is built from 15 residues. The CDR3 DNA reads TGTGCCAGCAGCCCCCCTAGCGGGAACACAGATACGCAGTATTTT. Encoded protein: CASSPPSGNTDTQYF.